A selection of T cell receptor beta chains follows, all from one sample in a study of T-cell reconstitution after alpha-beta-depleted transplantation in children. TCRdb re-called the PCR reads with MiXCR, one entry per CDR3 protein. The repertoire holds fewer than 550,000 distinct CDR3 sequences, with roughly an eighth as singletons. The starting material was PBMCs, mostly from graft donor cells, obtained 180 days after TCRalphabeta/CD19-depleted stem cell transplant. These receptors came from a female patient aged 2 to 10 who had a stem cell transplant for aplastic anemia, so the T cells may come from the graft donor. Each CDR3 is given with its conserved first and last residue. The D gene is left open where the match is weak. Only part of the rows carry a size: once, few, many, or a class if the clone is expanded.

TRBV28	.	.	TRBJ2-7	TGTGCCAGCAGTATAGTATTGGGCACCTACGAGCAGTACTTC	CASSIVLGTYEQYF
TRBV12-3/TRBV12-4	TRBD1	many	TRBJ2-7	TGTGCCAGCAGTTTAGCGATGGAGACAGGGCGCGGCGAGCAGTACTTC	CASSLAMETGRGEQYF
TRBV3-1	.	.	TRBJ2-7	TGTGCCAGCAGCCAATATACTTTCTACGAGCAGTACTTC	CASSQYTFYEQYF
TRBV4-1	.	.	TRBJ2-5	TGCGCCAGCAGCCTAATGGACAGCCTCCGGGAGACCCAGTACTTC	CASSLMDSLRETQYF
TRBV29-1	.	.	TRBJ1-1	TGCAGCGTGTACTGGCGCACTGAAGCTTTCTTT	CSVYWRTEAFF
TRBV7-8	TRBD2	.	TRBJ2-1	TGTGCCAGCAGACATCGGACTAGCGGGTGGAGGGATGAGCAGTTCTTC	CASRHRTSGWRDEQFF
TRBV9	.	.	TRBJ2-3	TGTGCCAGCAGCTACGAGTGGACAGATACGCAGTATTTT	CASSYEWTDTQYF
TRBV5-1	.	.	TRBJ2-3	TGCGCCAGCAGCTTGGCCGGGGGCAGGGGTCCGGATACGCAGTATTTT	CASSLAGGRGPDTQYF
TRBV28	TRBD2	few	TRBJ2-1	TGTGCCAGCGGGATACACTTGGGTGCGGGAGTCGGGAATGAGCAGTTCTTC	CASGIHLGAGVGNEQFF
TRBV14	TRBD1	few	TRBJ2-5	TGTGCCAGCAGCCAAGGAACAGGGGGCAGAGAGACCCAGTACTTC	CASSQGTGGRETQYF
TRBV29-1	.	few	TRBJ2-3	TGCAGCGTTGATTCGGGACTCCGGGTGGGCACAGATACGCAGTATTTT	CSVDSGLRVGTDTQYF
TRBV7-9	.	few	TRBJ2-7	TGTGCCAGCAGCCAACGGACGGCTCCGGTGGGCGGGCAGTACTTC	CASSQRTAPVGGQYF
TRBV7-2	.	.	TRBJ1-2	TGTGCCAGCAGCTTAGCCGGGGTATGGACCCCTAACTATGGCTACACCTTC	CASSLAGVWTPNYGYTF
TRBV6-5	.	few	TRBJ1-5	TGTGCCAGCAGGGTCGTAGGCAATCAGCCCCAGCATTTT	CASRVVGNQPQHF
TRBV5-1	.	many	TRBJ2-1	TGCGCCAGCAGCTCGGCCCGGGGGTCGCTACCCCCCTCCTACAATGAGCAGTTCTTC	CASSSARGSLPPSYNEQFF
TRBV10-1	TRBD2	few	TRBJ2-2	TGCGCCAGCAGTGAGCGGGTAGCGGGAGCCACCGGGGAGCTGTTTTTT	CASSERVAGATGELFF
TRBV24-1	.	.	TRBJ1-1	TGTGCCACCAGTGATGCGACAGACACTGAAGCTTTCTTT	CATSDATDTEAFF
TRBV20-1	.	.	TRBJ2-4	TGCAGTGCTAGAGCCCTACCGGGACATAATAACCCGGGGGGCAAAAACATTCAGTACTTC	CSARALPGHNNPGGKNIQYF
TRBV6-1	TRBD2	.	TRBJ2-5	TGTGCCAGCGTAGCGGGACCCCTCGTCCAAGAGACCCAGTACTTC	CASVAGPLVQETQYF
TRBV12-3/TRBV12-4	.	.	TRBJ2-1	TGTGCCAGCAGTTCGGGAGAACGATTCAACAATGAGCAGTTCTTC	CASSSGERFNNEQFF
TRBV20-1	TRBD2	.	TRBJ2-3	TGCAGTGCTAGACCTAGCGGGAAGGGAGATACGCAGTATTTT	CSARPSGKGDTQYF
TRBV12-3/TRBV12-4	TRBD1	.	TRBJ2-1	TGTGCCAGCAGCCCGACAGGGTCCTACAATGAGCAGTTCTTC	CASSPTGSYNEQFF
TRBV19	.	.	TRBJ1-2	TGTGCCAGTAGTCCCGGCTTGGTCTATGGCTACACCTTC	CASSPGLVYGYTF
TRBV7-3	TRBD1	few	TRBJ1-1	TGTGCCAGCACCCGGGACAGGGGGCTTCTGACTGAAGCTTTCTTT	CASTRDRGLLTEAFF
TRBV20-1	.	few	TRBJ1-6	TGCAGTGCTAGGGGGAATTCACCCCTCCACTTT	CSARGNSPLHF
TRBV6-2/TRBV6-3	.	.	TRBJ2-2	TGTGCCAGCAAGGCTAGCCTAAACACCGGGGAGCTGTTTTTT	CASKASLNTGELFF
TRBV4-1	TRBD2	.	TRBJ2-1	TGCGCCAGCAGCCAAGACCTCCAGACTAGCGGGAGTACCTACAATGAGCAGTTCTTC	CASSQDLQTSGSTYNEQFF
TRBV27	TRBD1	.	TRBJ1-1	TGTGCCAGCAGTTTATCAGGGGCCAGGGGGCTCGCCAAAACTTTCTTT	CASSLSGARGLAKTFF
TRBV20-1	.	.	TRBJ2-1	TGCAGTGCTAGAGATCCGTACCCTCTTACCTACAATGAGCAGTTCTTC	CSARDPYPLTYNEQFF
TRBV20-1	TRBD2	many	TRBJ2-3	TGCAGTGCAGCCCTCCGACTAGCGAGCACAGATACGCAGTATTTT	CSAALRLASTDTQYF
TRBV25-1	.	many	TRBJ2-5	TGTGCCAGCGGGGGTTTTCAAGAGACCCAGTACTTC	CASGGFQETQYF
TRBV28	.	few	TRBJ2-7	TGTGCCAGCAGTTTATACACGGGAGATCGTCTCGAGCAGTACTTC	CASSLYTGDRLEQYF
TRBV7-9	.	few	TRBJ2-1	TGTGCCAGCAGCTTATTACAGGGAGACAATGAGCAGTTCTTC	CASSLLQGDNEQFF
TRBV5-1	TRBD1	few	TRBJ1-1	TGCGCCAGCAGCCCCGCACAGGGGTTCACTGAAGCTTTCTTT	CASSPAQGFTEAFF
TRBV7-3	TRBD2	.	TRBJ2-3	TGTGCCAGCAGCTTATCAGCGGGAGTGGGGGGCGATACGCAGTATTTT	CASSLSAGVGGDTQYF
TRBV20-1	TRBD1	.	TRBJ1-5	TGCAGTGCCGCCTTTGGACAGGGTCCTTTTGGCAATCAGCCCCAGCATTTT	CSAAFGQGPFGNQPQHF
TRBV4-3	.	.	TRBJ2-1	TGCGCCAGCAGCCAAGCACCGAGCGGCTCCTACAATGAGCAGTTCTTC	CASSQAPSGSYNEQFF
TRBV20-1	.	.	TRBJ1-1	TGCAGTGCCGGACGGGGGTCGAACACTGAAGCTTTCTTT	CSAGRGSNTEAFF
TRBV28	.	.	TRBJ1-4	TGTGCCAGCAGTTTTCCCGGGAGCAGGGAAAAACTGTTTTTT	CASSFPGSREKLFF
TRBV4-1	.	few	TRBJ2-5	TGCGCCAGCAGCCTGCTTGCGGGCGAGTACCAAGAGACCCAGTACTTC	CASSLLAGEYQETQYF
TRBV27	.	few	TRBJ1-5	TGTGCCAGCCGAAGGACCCGGGCGAGCAATCAGCCCCAGCATTTT	CASRRTRASNQPQHF
TRBV19	.	.	TRBJ1-1	TGTGCCAGTAGTCCTACCGGGACACTTGACCTCTTGAACACTGAAGCTTTCTTT	CASSPTGTLDLLNTEAFF
TRBV5-6	.	.	TRBJ2-5	TGTGCCAGCAGCTTGGTTGGACAGCGGCTCGACGGCCGCCAGTACTTC	CASSLVGQRLDGRQYF
TRBV18	TRBD2	.	TRBJ2-1	TGTGCCAGCTCACCTCTTCCTAGCGGGATATTTGGCAATGAGCAGTTCTTC	CASSPLPSGIFGNEQFF
TRBV29-1	.	.	TRBJ2-7	TGCAGCGTTTCGTGGACACAGTCCTACGAGCAGTACTTC	CSVSWTQSYEQYF
TRBV19	.	.	TRBJ2-1	TGTGCCAGTAATCGAGACCTCTACAATGAGCAGTTCTTC	CASNRDLYNEQFF
TRBV29-1	.	.	TRBJ2-1	TGCAGCCATAGTCTTTACAATGAGCAGTTCTTC	CSHSLYNEQFF
TRBV12-3/TRBV12-4	.	.	TRBJ1-1	TGTGCCAGCAGCGGACAGAAGAGAACCACTGAAGCTTTCTTT	CASSGQKRTTEAFF
TRBV7-2	.	few	TRBJ1-1	TGTGCCAGCAGCTTAGCCCGAGGGTTGAACACTGAAGCTTTCTTT	CASSLARGLNTEAFF
TRBV5-1	TRBD2	many	TRBJ2-3	TGCGCCAGCAGCTTGGGGACTAGTTCTAGCACAGATACGCAGTATTTT	CASSLGTSSSTDTQYF
TRBV27	.	few	TRBJ1-1	TGTGCCAGCAGTTCCTCGGGGAGGGTCACTGAAGCTTTCTTT	CASSSSGRVTEAFF
TRBV29-1	.	.	TRBJ2-3	TGCAGCGTTGAACTCTCGGGTGGAAACGCAGATACGCAGTATTTT	CSVELSGGNADTQYF
TRBV9	.	.	TRBJ2-5	TGTGCCAGCAGCGTGGAATTACGAGGCGAGACCCAGTACTTC	CASSVELRGETQYF